This T cell receptor (beta chain) originates from a study of technical replicates of blood from a few donors. Germline values: CDR1 SGHNT, CDR2 YYREEE (reference sequence). V was pared by 4 bases and J by 6 bases, with 3 bases of the junction left unmatched. The CDR3 is made up of 14 amino acids. TCRdb keeps only in-frame clones here, not all; method: immunoSEQ multiplex PCR. Of about 56,000 clones in the sample, 90% to 95% were seen once. The chain is built from TRBV5-4 and TRBJ2-7; TRBD2 matches 14 bases. Sequencing used PBMCs. The sequence was obtained from a human donor in good health. Some clones in this sample may be carry-over from other donors' samples. CDR3 region: CASSQGLAGVEQYF. The CDR3 DNA reads TGTGCCAGCAGCCAGGGACTAGCGGGAGTCGAGCAGTACTTC.